This T cell receptor (beta chain) was captured in a study of OX40 agonist ivuxolimab in advanced cancers. J was trimmed by 5 bases and V by 5 bases; bases with no gene match: 8. CDR1 and CDR2 from the germline V gene are SEHNR and FQNEAQ (reference sequence). The CDR3 has 14 amino acids. A word on this clone: Its antigen is unidentified.

On cycle 4 day 1 and cycle 7 day 1, as well as at baseline, blood was sampled. Study results and limitations: At doses 0.1 to 3.0 mg/kg, CD4+ and CD8+ clones expanded.

Profiling relied on immunoSEQ multiplex PCR, and the TCRdb table lists in-frame clones only, not all of them. The table lists roughly 48,000 clones, about 90% of them singletons. Material: CD4+ or CD8+ T cells sorted from blood, obtained in a trial of the OX40 agonist ivuxolimab. The sequence was obtained from an adult with an advanced solid tumor such as melanoma, head and neck, liver or kidney cancer. The genes are TRBV7-9 and TRBJ1-1; 7 bases align to TRBD1. The CDR3 DNA follows: TGTGCCAGCAGCGAAACCTCAGGGGGAACTGAAGCTTTCTTT. Its protein product is CASSETSGGTEAFF.